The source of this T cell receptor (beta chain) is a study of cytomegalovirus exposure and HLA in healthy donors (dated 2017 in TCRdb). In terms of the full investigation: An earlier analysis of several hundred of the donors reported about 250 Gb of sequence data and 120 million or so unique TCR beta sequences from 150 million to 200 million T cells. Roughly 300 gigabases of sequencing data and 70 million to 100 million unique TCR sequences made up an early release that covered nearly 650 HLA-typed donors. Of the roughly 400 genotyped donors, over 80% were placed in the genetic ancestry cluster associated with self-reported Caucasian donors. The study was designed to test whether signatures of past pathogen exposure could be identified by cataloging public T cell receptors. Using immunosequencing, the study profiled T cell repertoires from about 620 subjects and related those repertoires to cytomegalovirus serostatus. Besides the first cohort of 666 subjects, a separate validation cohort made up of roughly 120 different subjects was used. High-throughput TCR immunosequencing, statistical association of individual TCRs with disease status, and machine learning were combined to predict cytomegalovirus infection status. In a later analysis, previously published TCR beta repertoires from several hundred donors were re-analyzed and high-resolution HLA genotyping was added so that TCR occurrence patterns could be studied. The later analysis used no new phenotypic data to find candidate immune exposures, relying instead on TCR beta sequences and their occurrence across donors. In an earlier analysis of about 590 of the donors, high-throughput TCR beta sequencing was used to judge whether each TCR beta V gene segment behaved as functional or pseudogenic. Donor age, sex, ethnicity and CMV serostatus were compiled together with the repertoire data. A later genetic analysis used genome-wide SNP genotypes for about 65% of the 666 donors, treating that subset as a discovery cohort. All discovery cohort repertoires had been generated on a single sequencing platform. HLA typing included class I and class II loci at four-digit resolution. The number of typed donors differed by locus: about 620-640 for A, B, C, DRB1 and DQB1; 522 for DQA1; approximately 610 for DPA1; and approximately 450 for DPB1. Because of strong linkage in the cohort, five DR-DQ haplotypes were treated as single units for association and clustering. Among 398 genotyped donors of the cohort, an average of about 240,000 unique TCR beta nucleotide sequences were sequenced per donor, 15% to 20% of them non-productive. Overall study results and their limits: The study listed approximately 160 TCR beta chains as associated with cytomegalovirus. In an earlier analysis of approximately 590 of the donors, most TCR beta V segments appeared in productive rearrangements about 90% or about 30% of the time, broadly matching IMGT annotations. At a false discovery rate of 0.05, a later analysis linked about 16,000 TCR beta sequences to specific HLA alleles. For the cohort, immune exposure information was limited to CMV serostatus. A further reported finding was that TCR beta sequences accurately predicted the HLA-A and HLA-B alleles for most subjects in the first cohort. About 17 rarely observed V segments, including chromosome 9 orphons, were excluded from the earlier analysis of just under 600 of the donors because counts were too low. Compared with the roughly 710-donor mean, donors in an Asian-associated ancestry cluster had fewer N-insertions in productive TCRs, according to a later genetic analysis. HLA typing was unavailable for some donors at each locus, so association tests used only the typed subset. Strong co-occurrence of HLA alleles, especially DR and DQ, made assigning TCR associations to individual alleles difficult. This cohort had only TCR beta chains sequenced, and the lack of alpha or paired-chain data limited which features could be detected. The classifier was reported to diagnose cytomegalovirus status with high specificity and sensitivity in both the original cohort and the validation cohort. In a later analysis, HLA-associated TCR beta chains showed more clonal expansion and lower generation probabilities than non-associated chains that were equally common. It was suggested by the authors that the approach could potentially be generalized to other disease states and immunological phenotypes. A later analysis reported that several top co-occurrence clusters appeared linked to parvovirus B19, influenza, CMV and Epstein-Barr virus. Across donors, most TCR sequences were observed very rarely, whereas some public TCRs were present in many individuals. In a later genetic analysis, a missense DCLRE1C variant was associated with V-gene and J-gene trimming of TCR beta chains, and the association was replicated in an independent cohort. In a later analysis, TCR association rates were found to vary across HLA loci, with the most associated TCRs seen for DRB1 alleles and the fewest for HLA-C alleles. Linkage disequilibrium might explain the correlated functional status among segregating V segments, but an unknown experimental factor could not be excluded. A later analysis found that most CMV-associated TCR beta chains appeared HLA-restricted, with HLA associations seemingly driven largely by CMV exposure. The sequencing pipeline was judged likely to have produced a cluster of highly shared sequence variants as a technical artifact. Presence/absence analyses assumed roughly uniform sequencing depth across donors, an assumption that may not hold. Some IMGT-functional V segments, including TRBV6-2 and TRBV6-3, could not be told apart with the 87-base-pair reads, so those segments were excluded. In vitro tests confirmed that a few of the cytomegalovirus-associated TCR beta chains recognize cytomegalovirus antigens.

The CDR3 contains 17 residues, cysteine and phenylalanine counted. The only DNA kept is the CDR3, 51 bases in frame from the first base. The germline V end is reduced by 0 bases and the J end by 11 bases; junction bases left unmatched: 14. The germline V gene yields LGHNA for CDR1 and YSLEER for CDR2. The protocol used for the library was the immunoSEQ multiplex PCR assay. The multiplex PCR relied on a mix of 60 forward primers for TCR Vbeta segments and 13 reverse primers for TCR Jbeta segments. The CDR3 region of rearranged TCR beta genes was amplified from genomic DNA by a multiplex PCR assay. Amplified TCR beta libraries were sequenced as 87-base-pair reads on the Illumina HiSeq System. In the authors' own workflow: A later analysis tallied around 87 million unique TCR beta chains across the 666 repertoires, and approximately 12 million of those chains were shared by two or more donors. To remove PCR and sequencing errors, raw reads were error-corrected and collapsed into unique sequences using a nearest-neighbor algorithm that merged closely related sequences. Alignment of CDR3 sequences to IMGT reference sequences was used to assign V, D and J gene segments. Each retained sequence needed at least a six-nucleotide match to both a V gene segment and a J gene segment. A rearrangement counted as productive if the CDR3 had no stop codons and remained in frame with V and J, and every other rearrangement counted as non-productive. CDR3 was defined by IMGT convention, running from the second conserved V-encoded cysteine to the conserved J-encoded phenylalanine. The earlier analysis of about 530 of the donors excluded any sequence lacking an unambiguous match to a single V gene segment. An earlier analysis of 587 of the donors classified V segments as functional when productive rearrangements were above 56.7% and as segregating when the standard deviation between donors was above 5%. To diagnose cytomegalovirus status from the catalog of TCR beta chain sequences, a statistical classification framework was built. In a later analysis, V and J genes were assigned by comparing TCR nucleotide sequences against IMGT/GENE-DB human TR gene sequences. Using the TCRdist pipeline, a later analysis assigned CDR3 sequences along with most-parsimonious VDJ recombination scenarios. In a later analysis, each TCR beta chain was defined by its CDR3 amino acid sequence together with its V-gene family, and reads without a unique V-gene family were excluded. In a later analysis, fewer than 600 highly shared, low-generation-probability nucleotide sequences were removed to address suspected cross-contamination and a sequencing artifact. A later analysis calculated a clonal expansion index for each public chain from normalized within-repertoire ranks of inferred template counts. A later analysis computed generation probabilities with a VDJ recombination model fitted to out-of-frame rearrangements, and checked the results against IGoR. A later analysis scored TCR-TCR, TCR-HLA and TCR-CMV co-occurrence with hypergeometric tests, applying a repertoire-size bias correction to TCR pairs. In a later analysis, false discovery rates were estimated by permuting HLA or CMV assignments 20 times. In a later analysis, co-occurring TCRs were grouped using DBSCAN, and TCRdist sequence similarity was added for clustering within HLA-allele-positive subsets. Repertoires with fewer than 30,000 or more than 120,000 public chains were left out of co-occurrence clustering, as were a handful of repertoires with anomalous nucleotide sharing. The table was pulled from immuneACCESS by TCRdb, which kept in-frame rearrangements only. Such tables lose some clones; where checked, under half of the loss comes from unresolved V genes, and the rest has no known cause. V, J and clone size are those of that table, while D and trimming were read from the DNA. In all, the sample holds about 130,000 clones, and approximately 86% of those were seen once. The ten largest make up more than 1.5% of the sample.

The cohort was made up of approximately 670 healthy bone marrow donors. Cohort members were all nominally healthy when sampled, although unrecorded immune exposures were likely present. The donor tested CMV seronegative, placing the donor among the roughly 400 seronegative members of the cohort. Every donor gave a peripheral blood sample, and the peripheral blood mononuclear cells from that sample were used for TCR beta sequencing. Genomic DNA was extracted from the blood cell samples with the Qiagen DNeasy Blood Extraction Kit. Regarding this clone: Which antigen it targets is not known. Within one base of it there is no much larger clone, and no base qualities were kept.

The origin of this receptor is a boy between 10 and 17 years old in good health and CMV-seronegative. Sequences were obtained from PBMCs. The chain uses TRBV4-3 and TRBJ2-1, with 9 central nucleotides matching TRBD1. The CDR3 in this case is CASSQDQSGTGYEKQFF. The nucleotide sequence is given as TGCGCCAGCAGCCAAGACCAGTCCGGGACAGGGTATGAAAAGCAGTTCTTC.